This TCR beta chain emerged from a study of T-cell reconstitution after alpha-beta-depleted transplantation in children. Findings and caveats of the study: About two months after transplant, alpha-beta T cells reportedly came from several hundred expanded graft clones. Newly produced T cells mostly provided counts and TCRbeta diversity after one year, as hyperexpanded clones declined.

Unique molecular identifiers were incorporated during preparation of the TCRbeta library. TCRdb fed the PCR reads into MiXCR, producing one record per CDR3 protein. Of more than 200,000 distinct CDR3 sequences listed, about 26% are singletons. CDR3 size: 16 residues. The trim removed 5 bases at V and 4 bases at J, leaving 10 bases unmatched. CDR1 and CDR2 from the germline V gene are MNHEY and SVGEGT. This clonotype was recorded at least ten times. Its cognate antigen is unknown. The source is a girl aged 2 to 10 with Fanconi anemia, due to receive a stem cell transplant. The chain has TRBV6-2 or TRBV6-3 and TRBJ2-5; 10 bases line up with TRBD1. The sequencing used PBMCs, collected before TCRalphabeta/CD19-depleted stem cell transplant. CDR3 in amino acids: CASSPRDRGVGETQYF. The DNA for the CDR3 is TGTGCCAGCAGTCCTAGGGACAGGGGAGTAGGAGAGACCCAGTACTTC.